This T cell receptor beta chain emerged from a study of T cells in women clearing cervical HPV infection. Study-wide results and limits: Controls had more TRBV6-7 (0.16%) than cases (around 0.11%).

TCRdb's table, derived via immunoSEQ multiplex PCR, lists solely in-frame clones and lacks some. The sample has some 31,000 clones, and its top ten clones hold around 2.8%. Details on this clone: Its matching antigen is unknown. The read terminates 3 residues ahead of where the CDR3 ends, so the germline J gene completes it.

Germline values: CDR1 GTSNPN, CDR2 SVGIG (reference sequence). Trimming took 8 bases from V and 3 from J; bases not matched to a gene: 4. The CDR3 length is 11 residues. The sequenced sample consisted of blood buffy coat. The rearrangement joins TRBV30 to TRBJ2-7; 7 nucleotides match TRBD2. The TCR comes from a woman aged 18 to 69 with a cervical HPV16 infection that either progressed to CIN3+ or cleared (not recorded which). CDR3 loop: CATTSSYEQYF. The sequenced CDR3 bases are TGTGCCACGACTAGCAGCTACGAG.